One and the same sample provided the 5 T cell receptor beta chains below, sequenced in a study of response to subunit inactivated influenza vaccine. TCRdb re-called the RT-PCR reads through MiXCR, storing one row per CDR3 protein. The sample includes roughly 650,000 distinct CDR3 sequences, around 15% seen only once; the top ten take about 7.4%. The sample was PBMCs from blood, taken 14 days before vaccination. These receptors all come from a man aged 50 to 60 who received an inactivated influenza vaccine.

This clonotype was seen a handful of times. The CDR3 DNA follows: TGTGCCAGCAGCTTAGATCGGTCCAAGGTTGGTGAGCAGTTCTTC. It is translated as CASSLDRSKVGEQFF. The chain uses TRBV11-2 and TRBJ2-1; D not resolved. Germline CDR1 and CDR2: SGHAT and FQNNGV. The V end was cut by 0 bases, the J end by 9 bases, with 15 bases between. This CDR3 is 15 amino acids long.

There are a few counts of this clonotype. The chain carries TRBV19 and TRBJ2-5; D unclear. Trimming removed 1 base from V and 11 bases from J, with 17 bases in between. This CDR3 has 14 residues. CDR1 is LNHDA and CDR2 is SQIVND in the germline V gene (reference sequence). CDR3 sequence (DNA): TGTGCCAGTAGTATAGGCCCTGCGTACGGCCCACAGTACTTC. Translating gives CASSIGPAYGPQYF.

The CDR3 nucleotides read TGTGCCAGCAGCCCCTTGGGTAGGGGGGGAGATCAGCCCCAGCATTTT. The encoded protein is CASSPLGRGGDQPQHF. The chain uses TRBV4-2 and TRBJ1-5, with D maybe TRBD1 (6 bases). Germline-derived CDR1 and CDR2 are LGHNA and YNFKEQ. This CDR3 contains 16 residues. Between the trimmed V and J ends, which lost 4 bases and 5 bases, there was a span of 18 bases.

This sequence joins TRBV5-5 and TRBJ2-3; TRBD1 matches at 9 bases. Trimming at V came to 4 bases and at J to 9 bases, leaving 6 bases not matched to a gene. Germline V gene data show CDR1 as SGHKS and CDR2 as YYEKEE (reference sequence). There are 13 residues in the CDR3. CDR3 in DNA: TGTGCCAGCAGCGGCGAGGGACAGGGAACGCAGTATTTT. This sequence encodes CASSGEGQGTQYF.

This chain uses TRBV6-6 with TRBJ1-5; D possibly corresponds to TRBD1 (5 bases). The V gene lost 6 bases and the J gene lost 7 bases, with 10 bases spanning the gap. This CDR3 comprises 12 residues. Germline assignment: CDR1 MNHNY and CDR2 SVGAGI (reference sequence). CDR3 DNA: TGTGCCAGCAGACTTACAGGACAGCCCCAGCATTTT. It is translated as CASRLTGQPQHF.